This T cell receptor beta chain was recorded in a study of blood T cell repertoires in COVID-19. About the study: The samples span acute and convalescent COVID-19 from the United States, Italy and Spain.

Original analysis: For nucleated cells, counts were estimated from reference gene primer amplification. Measured with immunoSEQ multiplex PCR; TCRdb has only the in-frame clones, and not every one. V, J and clone size derive from that table, while D and trimming were established from the DNA sequence. Seen here are roughly 200,000 clones, approximately 90% observed once, and the top ten hold approximately 6%. The germline V gene has CDR1 SGHTA and CDR2 FQGNSA. The CDR3 extends over 16 amino acids. V lost 5 bases to trimming and J lost 8 bases; unmatched junction nucleotides: 11. The V gene is TRBV7-2, the J gene TRBJ2-1, with TRBD2 identical over 11 bases. The source material was peripheral blood. The TCR comes from an older man with acute or convalescent COVID-19. As DNA, the CDR3 is TGTGCCAGCAGCCTGAGGTTAGCGGGAGGGCCGTATGAGCAGTTCTTC. It encodes CASSLRLAGGPYEQFF.